This T cell receptor (beta chain) came from a study of blood T cell repertoires in COVID-19. At the level of the study: The origin of the acute and convalescent COVID-19 samples was the United States, Italy and Spain.

This clone was observed a single time. The CDR3 contains 12 residues. The germline gives CDR1 MNHEY, CDR2 SMNVEV (reference sequence). V was cut by 6 bases and J by 3 bases, with 7 bases left in between. In the original analysis: Amplification from reference gene primers served as the basis for estimated nucleated cell counts. Assay used: immunoSEQ multiplex PCR; TCRdb lists only in-frame clones, some missing. V and J calls and clone size come straight from that table; D and trimming were deduced from the DNA. The profile shows roughly 120,000 clones, 84% of them singletons. The receptor comes from a woman aged 60 to 75 with acute or convalescent COVID-19. The source material was peripheral blood. This chain connects TRBV27 to TRBJ2-3; TRBD2 is a possible D gene (5 bases). CDR3 residues: CASRGVTDTQYF. The CDR3 DNA follows: TGTGCCAGCAGGGGAGTGACAGATACGCAGTATTTT.